This paragraph reports one TCR beta chain. The entry originates in a study of regulatory T cells in long-lasting Graves disease. The overall study: Duration of antithyroid drug therapy among newly diagnosed Graves' patients was under 3 months.

Assembly of TCR beta libraries relied on iRepertoire HTBI primers together with Arm-PCR of CDR3 regions. MiXCR was run by TCRdb on the multiplex PCR reads, yielding one entry per CDR3 protein. The table lists some 600,000 distinct CDR3 sequences, roughly 16% of them singletons. V was trimmed by 1 base and J by 0 bases, leaving 15 bases between them. This CDR3 is 17 amino acids long. Germline V gene data show CDR1 as SEHNR and CDR2 as FQNEAQ (reference sequence). This sample's time point: newly diagnosed GD, antithyroid drugs for less than 3 months. With RNA extracted from PBMCs as input, the TCR library was made. These data are also associated with another study on T cells in Graves' hyperthyroidism and ophthalmopathy.

This rearrangement joins TRBV7-9 to TRBJ2-5; D possibly corresponds to TRBD1 (6 bases). The sample in question was peripheral blood mononuclear cells (PBMCs), obtained at new diagnosis, from a patient treated with antithyroid drugs. The origin of this receptor is a man aged 18 to 29 with Graves disease. The CDR3 coding sequence is TGTGCCAGCAGCTTAGTTCTTGGACAGATTGACCAAGAGACCCAGTACTTC. Its translation is CASSLVLGQIDQETQYF.